This T cell receptor beta chain was identified during a study of T cell responses to AZD1222 COVID-19 vaccine. Generated by immunoSEQ multiplex PCR, the TCRdb table keeps only in-frame clones and is missing some. The sample lists 200,000 or so clones; roughly 92% were seen once. The CDR3 covers 13 residues. The germline V and J ends were trimmed by 1 base and 3 bases, with 6 bases remaining between them. CDR1 and CDR2 from the germline V gene are MNHEY and SVGAGI. This clonotype originated in an adult who received the AZD1222 COVID-19 vaccine. Source: peripheral blood, taken 28 days after the second AZD1222 dose. The gene calls are TRBV6-5 and TRBJ1-2, with unresolved D. The CDR3 sequence: CASSYLADYGYTF. The DNA of the CDR3 is TGTGCCAGCAGTTACTTGGCAGACTATGGCTACACCTTC.